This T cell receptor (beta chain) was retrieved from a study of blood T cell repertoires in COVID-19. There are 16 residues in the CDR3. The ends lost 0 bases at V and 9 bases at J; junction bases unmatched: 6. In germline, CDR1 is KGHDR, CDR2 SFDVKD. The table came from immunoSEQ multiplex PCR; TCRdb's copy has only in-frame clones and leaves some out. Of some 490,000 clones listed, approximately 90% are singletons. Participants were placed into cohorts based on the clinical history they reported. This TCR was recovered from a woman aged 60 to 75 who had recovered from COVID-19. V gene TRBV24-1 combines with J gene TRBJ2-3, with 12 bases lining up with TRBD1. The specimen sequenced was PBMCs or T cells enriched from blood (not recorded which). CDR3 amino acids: CATSDLGTGGPLTQYF. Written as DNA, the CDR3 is TGTGCCACCAGTGATTTGGGGACAGGGGGCCCGTTAACGCAGTATTTT.